Following are 8 T cell receptor beta chains from one sample sequenced in a study of CD8 T cells in ankylosing spondylitis. TCRdb re-called the 5' RACE reads through MiXCR, storing one row per CDR3 protein. The table has around 250,000 distinct CDR3 sequences, over 15% seen once; the top ten hold under 40%. The source material was blood, either unsorted or a sorted T cell fraction (not recorded which). These receptors originate from a male donor with ankylosing spondylitis or in good health (not recorded which).

The sample holds a few counts of this clonotype. The rearrangement uses TRBV12-3 or TRBV12-4 and TRBJ2-5; D uncertain. This CDR3 region has 13 residues. V lost 3 bases and J 1 base, leaving 6 bases between the germline ends. The CDR3 sequence is CASSFGFQETQYF. The CDR3 nucleotides are TGTGCCAGCAGTTTTGGCTTCCAAGAGACCCAGTACTTC.

This clonotype appeared a few times. This chain uses TRBV11-2 with TRBJ1-1; D unresolved. V lost 4 bases to trimming and J lost 0 bases, with 15 bases between them. CDR3 size: 16 residues. The germline gives CDR1 SGHAT, CDR2 FQNNGV. The CDR3 DNA reads as TGTGCCAGCAGCTCCCCGGAGACGTACATGAACACTGAAGCTTTCTTT. It is translated as CASSSPETYMNTEAFF.

Ten or more counts support this clonotype. This chain links TRBV29-1 with TRBJ2-1; D remains unclear. This CDR3 has 14 residues. V lost 5 bases to trimming and J lost 3 bases, with 14 bases between them. Per the germline V gene, CDR1 is SQVTM and CDR2 is ANQGSEA. The CDR3: CSVKVEYIYNEQFF. CDR3 sequence (DNA): TGCAGCGTTAAGGTTGAGTACATCTACAATGAGCAGTTCTTC.

This clonotype was seen only a few times. The J gene is TRBJ2-1, the V gene TRBV27; D uncertain. The CDR3 sequence is 12 residues long. Germline values: CDR1 MNHEY, CDR2 SMNVEV (reference sequence). The V and J ends lost 8 bases and 5 bases respectively, with 10 bases between them. CDR3 in amino acids: CASQNAHNEQFF. In nucleotides, the CDR3 is TGTGCCAGCCAAAATGCGCACAATGAGCAGTTCTTC.

V usage is TRBV29-1 and J usage is TRBJ2-4, with no clear D. Germline CDR1 and CDR2: SQVTM and ANQGSEA. The CDR3 has 14 residues. The V end was cut by 6 bases, the J end by 5 bases, with 17 bases between. DNA of the CDR3: TGCAGCGTCGTTCCGTGGGCGAACGAAAACATTCAGTACTTC. As protein: CSVVPWANENIQYF.

This clonotype was counted many times. V gene TRBV29-1 combines with J gene TRBJ2-3; no definite D call. CDR1 is SQVTM and CDR2 is ANQGSEA in the germline V gene. The CDR3 has 10 residues. The CDR3 loop reads CTTNTDTQYF. CDR3 in DNA: TGCACCACTAACACAGATACGCAGTATTTT.

The chain links TRBV7-9 to TRBJ1-4; D unresolved. Trimming pared 5 bases from V and 0 bases from J, leaving 13 bases between. CDR1 is SEHNR, CDR2 FQNEAQ, per germline (reference sequence). The length of the CDR3 is 16 residues. The CDR3 is CASSGRRDATNEKLFF. In DNA form, the CDR3 reads TGTGCCAGCAGCGGTCGGCGGGATGCAACTAATGAAAAACTGTTTTTT.

This clonotype was picked up a small number of times. The rearrangement links TRBV5-8 to TRBJ2-7; D not resolved. Per germline, CDR1 SGHTS and CDR2 YDEGEE. This CDR3 contains 15 residues. Trimming took off 2 bases at V and 2 bases at J, with 14 bases between the two ends. The CDR3, as DNA: TGTGCCAGCAGCTTAGAATTATTAGGGACCTACGAGCAGTACTTC. Protein: CASSLELLGTYEQYF.